This passage covers 23 T cell receptor beta chains from one sample sequenced in a study of T cell changes during pregnancy in multiple sclerosis. Sequencing used immunoSEQ multiplex PCR; TCRdb keeps in-frame clones, though not all of them. This sample has roughly 40,000 clones; approximately 92% occur once, and the top ten carry about 0.4%. Source: CD4+ T cells from peripheral blood mononuclear cells, taken in the third trimester of pregnancy. The receptors here all came from a female donor with multiple sclerosis, enrolled in a pregnancy study.

V gene TRBV2 combines with J gene TRBJ1-2; TRBD1 aligns across 9 bases. Trimming cost V 6 bases and J 6 bases; bases outside gene matches: 8. CDR1 SNHLY and CDR2 FYNNEI come from the germline V gene. This CDR3 is built from 14 residues. The CDR3 loop reads CASSRNRDRDGYTF. DNA for the CDR3: TGTGCCAGCAGCCGGAACCGGGACAGGGATGGCTACACCTTC.

The V and J genes are TRBV4-3 and TRBJ2-3; D perhaps matches TRBD1 (6 bases). This CDR3 comprises 16 residues. The V gene's germline CDR1 is LGHNA and CDR2 YSLEER. V lost 0 bases to trimming and J lost 2 bases, with 12 bases between them. The CDR3 bases are TGCGCCAGCAGCCAAGATTCAGGGGCCCCCACAGATACGCAGTATTTT. Its protein is CASSQDSGAPTDTQYF.

The chain joins TRBV19 to TRBJ2-4; maybe TRBD1 (6 bases). V dropped 5 bases and J dropped 3 bases, with 8 bases sitting between them. This CDR3 region has 13 residues. Germline V gives CDR1 LNHDA, CDR2 SQIVND (reference sequence). CDR3 sequence reads: CASSEGVKNIQYF. Written as DNA, the CDR3 is TGTGCCAGTAGTGAGGGGGTCAAAAACATTCAGTACTTC.

The V call is TRBV6-1, the J call TRBJ2-4; the match to TRBD2 covers 7 bases. V shed 6 bases, J shed 10 bases, and the junction held 9 bases outside the gene matches. The CDR3 contains 13 residues. The germline gives CDR1 MNHNS, CDR2 SASEGT. CDR3 protein: CASRESGNPIQYF. The CDR3 DNA follows: TGTGCCAGCAGAGAGAGCGGGAATCCAATTCAGTACTTC.

The V gene is TRBV5-1, the J gene TRBJ2-1; TRBD2 agrees at 7 bases. V was pared by 2 bases and J by 7 bases, with 21 bases of the junction left unmatched. The CDR3 consists of 19 residues. CDR1 is SGHRS and CDR2 is YFSETQ in the germline V gene. The CDR3 DNA follows: TGCGCCAGCAGCTTCTTTCCCGACCTTGGACTAGGAAGGTTAAATGAGCAGTTCTTC. Residues: CASSFFPDLGLGRLNEQFF.

This clone was seen only once. V and J are TRBV7-2 and TRBJ2-2; 8 bases align to TRBD2. CDR1 SGHTA and CDR2 FQGNSA come from the germline V gene. CDR3 length: 18 residues. Trimming removed 5 bases from V and 0 bases from J; junction bases left unmatched: 11. CDR3 loop: CASSPYPIAGPNTGELFF. The DNA for the CDR3 is TGTGCCAGCAGCCCCTACCCTATAGCGGGACCGAACACCGGGGAGCTGTTTTTT.

The gene calls are TRBV30 and TRBJ2-2; D is unresolved. Germline-derived CDR1 and CDR2 are GTSNPN and SVGIG (reference sequence). This CDR3 has 12 residues. V was clipped by 2 bases and J by 8 bases, with 9 bases between them. The CDR3 sequence: CAWSSSVGELFF. The CDR3 DNA reads as TGTGCCTGGAGTTCTTCGGTGGGGGAGCTGTTTTTT.

The J gene is TRBJ1-1, the V gene TRBV30; possible D gene TRBD1, 5 bases. The CDR3 consists of 15 residues. V was cut by 1 base and J by 1 base, with 13 bases left in between. Germline-derived CDR1 and CDR2 are GTSNPN and SVGIG (reference sequence). CDR3 residues: CAWSAWGGKNTEAFF. CDR3 nucleotides: TGTGCCTGGAGTGCGTGGGGGGGGAAGAACACTGAAGCTTTCTTT.

The chain links TRBV5-6 to TRBJ2-1; 8 bases line up with TRBD2. Germline CDR1 SGHDT, CDR2 YYEEEE. J lost 2 bases, V lost 4 bases, and 8 bases had no gene match. The CDR3 contains 16 residues. The DNA of the CDR3 is TGTGCCAGCAGCATCAATAGCGGGACTACCTACAATGAGCAGTTCTTC. This encodes CASSINSGTTYNEQFF.

The genes are TRBV4-1 and TRBJ1-4, with D possibly TRBD1 on 6 matching bases. There are 15 residues in the CDR3. V lost 1 base, J lost 8 bases, and 14 bases lay in between. Germline CDR1 reads MGHRA; CDR2 reads YSYEKL. CDR3 nucleotide sequence: TGCGCCAGCAGCCAAGGGGGGCAGGGACGAGAAAAACTGTTTTTT. As protein: CASSQGGQGREKLFF.

The genes are TRBV5-1 and TRBJ2-1, with D uncertain. Trimming stripped 0 bases from V and 0 bases from J, with 10 bases between. Per germline, CDR1 SGHRS and CDR2 YFSETQ. This CDR3 is 16 amino acids long. CDR3 protein: CASSLVEASSYNEQFF. The CDR3 DNA is TGCGCCAGCAGCTTGGTTGAGGCAAGCTCCTACAATGAGCAGTTCTTC.

The chain joins TRBV2 to TRBJ1-2; tentative D call: TRBD1 (5 bases). V was trimmed by 9 bases and J by 8 bases, leaving 19 bases between them. The CDR3 spans 13 residues. From germline, CDR1 is SNHLY and CDR2 FYNNEI. CDR3 protein: CARRIGGGDGYTF. CDR3 bases: TGTGCCAGAAGGATTGGGGGGGGAGACGGCTACACCTTC.

This CDR3 is CASSPVSGTSNEKLFF. CDR3 DNA: TGCGCCAGCAGCCCAGTCTCCGGGACTTCCAATGAAAAACTGTTTTTT. This chain links TRBV5-1 with TRBJ1-4; TRBD1 is a possible D gene (5 bases). Germline V gene lookup returns CDR1 SGHRS and CDR2 YFSETQ. The CDR3 contains 16 residues. Trimming removed 4 bases at V and 5 bases at J, with 18 bases between.

CDR3 residues: CASSVRVGNEQFF. As DNA, the CDR3 is TGTGCCAGCAGTGTTCGGGTCGGCAATGAGCAGTTCTTC. The V and J genes are TRBV2 and TRBJ2-1; the D is unclear. The CDR3 extends over 13 amino acids. The germline V gene encodes CDR1 SNHLY and CDR2 FYNNEI. V shed 4 bases and J shed 6 bases, with 10 bases lying between them.

The chain has TRBV29-1 and TRBJ1-2, with D tentatively TRBD1 (6 bases). V dropped 3 bases and J dropped 1 base, with 9 bases sitting between them. CDR3 length: 13 amino acids. Germline V lookup: CDR1 SQVTM, CDR2 ANQGSEA. The CDR3 coding sequence is TGCAGCGTTGAGAGGGGGATTAACTATGGCTACACCTTC. This gives the protein CSVERGINYGYTF.

This clone showed up just a few times. V and J are TRBV21-1 and TRBJ1-4; the table gives TRBD1 as D, unverified against the DNA. TRBV21-1 is flagged as a pseudogene. CDR3 size: 15 residues. In nucleotides, the CDR3 is TGTGCCAGCAGCTCCCGGACAGGGAAGAATGAAAAACTGTTTTTT. It translates to CASSSRTGKNEKLFF.

This CDR3 reads CATPSRRGRDEQFF. The DNA of the CDR3 is TGTGCCACCCCCTCTCGGAGGGGGCGGGATGAGCAGTTCTTC. J is TRBJ2-1 and V is TRBV2; perhaps TRBD1 as D (7 bases). The germline V and J ends were trimmed by 10 bases and 8 bases, with 21 bases remaining between them. Germline CDR1 and CDR2: SNHLY and FYNNEI. This CDR3 has 14 amino acids.

The chain recombines TRBV30 with TRBJ2-1; weak D call: TRBD2 (6 bases). The V gene's germline CDR1 is GTSNPN and CDR2 SVGIG (reference sequence). The CDR3 contains 13 residues. The germline V and J ends were trimmed by 5 bases and 2 bases, with 10 bases remaining between them. In nucleotides, the CDR3 is TGTGCCTGGGGTACGGGGGCCTACAATGAGCAGTTCTTC. Protein product: CAWGTGAYNEQFF.

The gene calls are TRBV6-1 and TRBJ2-5; 12 nucleotides agree with TRBD2. CDR1 and CDR2 from the germline V gene are MNHNS and SASEGT. The CDR3 spans 17 residues. V lost 3 bases to trimming and J lost 4 bases; unmatched junction nucleotides: 9. CDR3 amino acids: CASSDQGGLAGVETQYF. In DNA, the CDR3 is TGTGCCAGCAGTGATCAGGGGGGACTAGCGGGCGTAGAGACCCAGTACTTC.

This chain uses TRBV30 with TRBJ2-1, with 9 nucleotides matching TRBD2. Germline assignment: CDR1 GTSNPN and CDR2 SVGIG (reference sequence). The V gene end was trimmed by 3 bases and the J gene end by 8 bases; junction bases not matched to a gene: 5. The CDR3 length is 13 residues. The CDR3 is CAWRKIAGDEQFF. The CDR3, as DNA: TGTGCCTGGAGGAAGATAGCGGGGGATGAGCAGTTCTTC.

The chain employs TRBV11-2 and TRBJ2-1, with 12 bases lining up with TRBD2. J gave up 12 bases and V 0 bases, and 6 bases lay outside the gene matches. CDR3 length equals 15 residues. In germline, CDR1 is SGHAT, CDR2 FQNNGV. This CDR3 is CASSLDLAGGRGQFF. CDR3 DNA sequence: TGTGCCAGCAGCTTAGACCTAGCGGGAGGGCGGGGGCAGTTCTTC.

The chain joins TRBV6-5 to TRBJ1-2, with D possibly TRBD1 on 5 matching bases. The germline V and J ends were trimmed by 0 bases and 4 bases, with 12 bases remaining between them. This CDR3 comprises 15 residues. CDR1 and CDR2 from the germline V gene are MNHEY and SVGAGI. CDR3 amino acids: CASSYSAGRGYGYTF. CDR3 nucleotide sequence: TGTGCCAGCAGTTACTCGGCAGGGAGGGGCTATGGCTACACCTTC.

J is TRBJ2-2 and V is TRBV5-6; D ambiguous. V was clipped by 3 bases and J by 1 base, with 7 bases between them. The CDR3 length is 14 residues. Looked up from germline, CDR1 is SGHDT and CDR2 is YYEEEE. In DNA, the CDR3 is TGTGCCAGCAGCTGGTACAGGAACACCGGGGAGCTGTTTTTT. This translates into CASSWYRNTGELFF. The variable domain in full, completed from reference TRBV5-6 and TRBJ2-2, reads DAGVTQSPTHLIKTRGQQVTLRCSPKSGHDTVSWYQQALGQGPQFIFQYYEEEERQRGNFPDRFSGHQFPNYSSELNVNALLLGDSALYLCASSWYRNTGELFFGEGSRLTVL.